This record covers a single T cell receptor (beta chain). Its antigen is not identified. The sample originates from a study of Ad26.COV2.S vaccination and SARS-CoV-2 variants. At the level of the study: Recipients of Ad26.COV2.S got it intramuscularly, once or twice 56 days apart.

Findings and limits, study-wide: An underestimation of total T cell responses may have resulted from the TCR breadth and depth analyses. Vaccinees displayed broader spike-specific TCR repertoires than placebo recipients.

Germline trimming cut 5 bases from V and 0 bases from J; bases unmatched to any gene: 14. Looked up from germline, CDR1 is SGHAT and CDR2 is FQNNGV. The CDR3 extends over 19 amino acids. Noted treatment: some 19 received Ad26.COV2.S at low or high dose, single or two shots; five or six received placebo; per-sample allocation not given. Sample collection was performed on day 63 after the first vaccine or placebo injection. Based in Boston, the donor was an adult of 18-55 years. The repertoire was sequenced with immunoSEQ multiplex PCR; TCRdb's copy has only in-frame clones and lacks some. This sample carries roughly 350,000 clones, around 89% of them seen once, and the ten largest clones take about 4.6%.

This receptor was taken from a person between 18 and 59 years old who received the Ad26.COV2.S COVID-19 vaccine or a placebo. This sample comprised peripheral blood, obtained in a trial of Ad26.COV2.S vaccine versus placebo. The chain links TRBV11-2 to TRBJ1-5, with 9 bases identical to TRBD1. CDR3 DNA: TGTGCCAGCAGCAAAGCCCGGGACAGGGTTATGCGTAGCAATCAGCCCCAGCATTTT. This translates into CASSKARDRVMRSNQPQHF.